Each of the 25 T cell receptor beta chains below was sequenced from the same sample in a study of long-term antiretroviral therapy in people with HIV. Version v3.0 of the immunoSEQ assay was performed at survey level. Repertoires were generated with immunoSEQ multiplex PCR, while TCRdb's copy carries only in-frame clones and drops some. The sample has more than 9,500 clones, about 80% seen once. The sequencing used unsorted PBMCs, collected just under 3.2 years before starting antiretroviral therapy. The receptors originated from a man aged 35 to 55 with HIV.

This clone appeared once. J is TRBJ2-7 and V is TRBV27; D gene uncertain. The germline V and J ends were trimmed by 4 bases and 4 bases, with 11 bases remaining between them. The CDR3 spans 13 residues. Germline lookup yields CDR1 MNHEY and CDR2 SMNVEV (reference sequence). In DNA form, the CDR3 reads TGTGCCAGCAGTTATTCTCCCGATTACGAGCAGTACTTC. This sequence encodes CASSYSPDYEQYF.

The chain couples TRBV18 to TRBJ1-2; TRBD1 matches 8 bases. This CDR3 comprises 15 residues. Per germline, CDR1 KGHSH and CDR2 LQKENI. The J segment lost 8 bases and the V segment lost 2 bases, leaving 10 bases of the junction unmatched. Written as DNA, the CDR3 is TGTGCCAGCTCACCAGTTGGACAGGGAAAGGGGGGCTACACCTTC. Its translation: CASSPVGQGKGGYTF.

The chain is built from TRBV9 and TRBJ2-1; D is undetermined. This CDR3 contains 13 residues. Trimming left V 3 bases short and J 5 bases short, with 9 bases between. CDR1 is SGDLS, CDR2 YYNGEE, per germline. Here the CDR3 reads CASSAGPNNEQFF. The DNA for the CDR3 is TGTGCCAGCAGCGCCGGACCAAACAATGAGCAGTTCTTC.

The chain links TRBV6-5 to TRBJ1-3; D is undetermined. The CDR3 extends over 13 amino acids. The germline V gene has CDR1 MNHEY and CDR2 SVGAGI. Trimming pared 6 bases from V and 5 bases from J, leaving 11 bases between. The chain's CDR3 is CASSPRARNTIYF. CDR3 nucleotide sequence: TGTGCCAGCAGCCCCCGGGCGAGAAACACCATATATTTT.

CDR3 bases: TGTGCCAGCAGCTTAGTCTGGGGAGGGGGTCAGCCCCAGCATTTT. Protein: CASSLVWGGGQPQHF. V gene TRBV7-8 combines with J gene TRBJ1-5; D perhaps matches TRBD1 (6 bases). V shed 1 base and J shed 6 bases, with 13 bases lying between them. The CDR3 is made up of 15 amino acids. From germline, CDR1 is SGHVS and CDR2 FQNEAQ. Looking up the rest from reference TRBV7-8 and TRBJ1-5 gives the full variable domain: GAGVSQSPRYKVAKRGQDVALRCDPISGHVSLFWYQQALGQGPEFLTYFQNEAQLDKSGLPSDRFFAERPEGSVSTLKIQRTQQEDSAVYLCASSLVWGGGQPQHFGDGTRLSIL.

This chain uses TRBV30 with TRBJ2-6, with 8 nucleotides matching TRBD1. V lost 3 bases and J lost 4; bases outside the gene matches: 8. The CDR3 consists of 16 residues. From germline, CDR1 is GTSNPN and CDR2 SVGIG (reference sequence). CDR3 in amino acids: CAWRGRTGTGANVLTF. CDR3 nucleotides: TGTGCCTGGAGGGGAAGGACAGGGACCGGGGCCAACGTCCTGACTTTC. The entire variable domain, with the rest obtained from reference TRBV30 and TRBJ2-6, is as follows: SQTIHQWPATLVQPVGSPLSLECTVEGTSNPNLYWYRQAAGRGLQLLFYSVGIGQISSEVPQNLSASRPQDRQFILSSKKLLLSDSGFYLCAWRGRTGTGANVLTFGAGSRLTVL.

The chain employs TRBV28 and TRBJ1-1; D is uncertain. V shed 9 bases and J shed 3 bases, with 8 bases lying between them. The CDR3 consists of 11 residues. Germline CDR1 and CDR2: MDHEN and SYDVKM. CDR3 protein: CASLKDTEAFF. The DNA of the CDR3 is TGTGCCAGTTTAAAGGACACTGAAGCTTTCTTT.

The chain carries TRBV30 and TRBJ1-3; a weak D match, TRBD1 (5 bases). CDR3 size: 13 residues. In germline, CDR1 is GTSNPN, CDR2 SVGIG (reference sequence). V was pared by 8 bases and J by 4 bases, with 15 bases between. The CDR3 nucleotides are TGTGCCCACATCGGGGCGACGGGAAACACCATATATTTT. Its translation is CAHIGATGNTIYF.

The chain recombines TRBV2 with TRBJ2-3, with TRBD2 matching over 8 bases. Germline CDR1 SNHLY, CDR2 FYNNEI. The CDR3 length is 14 residues. V lost 8 bases to trimming and J lost 3 bases; unmatched junction nucleotides: 7. CDR3 loop: CASRAGAQTDTQYF. The CDR3 bases are TGTGCCAGCCGAGCGGGGGCACAGACAGATACGCAGTATTTT.

The genes are TRBV27 and TRBJ1-1; 8 nucleotides line up with TRBD1. Germline CDR1 is MNHEY and CDR2 is SMNVEV (reference sequence). After removal of 2 bases from V and 11 bases from J, the junction contained 4 bases not matched to a gene. CDR3 length: 12 amino acids. The CDR3 DNA is TGTGCCAGCAGTTTAATACAGGGGGAGGCTTTCTTT. Translated: CASSLIQGEAFF.

V is TRBV29-1 and J is TRBJ1-1, with TRBD1 as a possible D gene (6 bases). Germline V gene sequence: CDR1 SQVTM, CDR2 ANQGSEA. Trimming removed 4 bases at V and 1 base at J, with 16 bases between. The CDR3 contains 15 residues. The CDR3 protein is CSVVFGGLWNTEAFF. DNA of the CDR3: TGCAGCGTTGTGTTCGGGGGGCTTTGGAACACTGAAGCTTTCTTT.

This chain links TRBV4-3 with TRBJ2-5; 10 bases fit TRBD2. V trimming: 0 bases; J trimming: 0 bases; junction bases outside the gene matches: 10. This CDR3 has 19 residues. Germline CDR1 is LGHNA and CDR2 is YSLEER. Written as DNA, the CDR3 is TGCGCCAGCAGCCAAGAAGTCGCTAGCGGGAGCCCGTACCAAGAGACCCAGTACTTC. This gives the protein CASSQEVASGSPYQETQYF.

This chain connects TRBV5-4 to TRBJ2-1; the D is unclear. CDR3 length: 13 residues. V lost 1 base and J lost 8, with 10 bases in between. Germline assignment: CDR1 SGHNT and CDR2 YYREEE (reference sequence). CDR3 sequence reads: CASSLFRPHEQFF. DNA of the CDR3: TGTGCCAGCAGCTTGTTCAGGCCCCATGAGCAGTTCTTC.

V usage is TRBV7-2 and J usage is TRBJ1-1; 7 bases agree with TRBD1. The germline V gene has CDR1 SGHTA and CDR2 FQGNSA. V was pared by 2 bases and J by 4 bases, with 1 base of the junction left unmatched. The CDR3 has 13 amino acids. The CDR3 loop reads CASSLQGVTEAFF. CDR3 DNA sequence: TGTGCCAGCAGCTTACAGGGGGTCACTGAAGCTTTCTTT.

This sequence joins TRBV29-1 and TRBJ1-5; the D is unclear. Per the germline V gene, CDR1 is SQVTM and CDR2 is ANQGSEA. The CDR3 runs 13 residues. The V gene lost 4 bases and the J gene lost 0 bases, with 7 bases spanning the gap. The CDR3 bases are TGCAGCGTTGCGGAGTATAGCAATCAGCCCCAGCATTTT. Translating it yields CSVAEYSNQPQHF.

This chain uses TRBV10-3 with TRBJ2-5, with a tentative D call TRBD2 (7 bases). V shed 5 bases and J shed 5 bases, with 18 bases lying between them. The CDR3 extends over 15 amino acids. Germline CDR1 and CDR2: ENHRY and SYGVKD. CDR3 region: CAISRRGEGEETQYF. CDR3 nucleotide sequence: TGTGCCATCAGTCGACGGGGGGAGGGGGAGGAGACCCAGTACTTC.

This chain uses TRBV4-3 with TRBJ2-3; no clear D. The ends were cut back, 0 bases at V and 5 bases at J, with 12 bases in the middle. CDR1 is LGHNA, CDR2 YSLEER, per germline. The CDR3 spans 15 residues. The CDR3 here is CASSQEWAAIDTQYF. As DNA, the CDR3 is TGCGCCAGCAGCCAAGAGTGGGCGGCCATAGATACGCAGTATTTT.

The chain joins TRBV5-1 to TRBJ2-7, with 7 positions matching TRBD2. CDR1 SGHRS and CDR2 YFSETQ come from the germline V gene. The J segment lost 2 bases and the V segment lost 1 base, leaving 0 bases of the junction unmatched. CDR3 size: 13 residues. The chain's CDR3 is CASSLSGTYEQYF. The CDR3 coding sequence is TGCGCCAGCAGCTTGAGCGGGACCTACGAGCAGTACTTC.

This clone was detected a few times. V usage is TRBV27 and J usage is TRBJ1-1, with no clear D. CDR1 MNHEY and CDR2 SMNVEV come from the germline V gene (reference sequence). The CDR3 has 13 residues. Trimming pared 9 bases from V and 4 bases from J, leaving 15 bases between. The CDR3: CASHPRGFTEAFF. CDR3 DNA sequence: TGTGCCAGTCATCCCCGAGGATTCACTGAAGCTTTCTTT.

V is TRBV7-9 and J is TRBJ1-1; no definite D call. This CDR3 is 13 amino acids long. The V end lost 5 bases, the J end lost 1 base, and 8 bases lay between the germline ends. CDR1 is SEHNR, CDR2 FQNEAQ, per germline (reference sequence). The DNA of the CDR3 is TGTGCCAGCAGCCGTACAAAGAACACTGAAGCTTTCTTT. Translation gives CASSRTKNTEAFF.

The CDR3 DNA reads as TGTGCCAGCAGCTTGGGCACAGCTTCCTACGAGCAGTACTTC. Protein sequence: CASSLGTASYEQYF. The rearrangement joins TRBV5-6 to TRBJ2-7; no reliable D call. The ends were cut back, 0 bases at V and 1 base at J, with 8 bases in the middle. Germline-derived CDR1 and CDR2 are SGHDT and YYEEEE. The CDR3 is 14 amino acids.

This chain links TRBV27 with TRBJ2-7, with 7 nucleotides matching TRBD1. The junction had 10 bases not matched to a gene; V was cut back by 6 bases and J by 2 bases. CDR3 length: 15 residues. Germline CDR1 reads MNHEY; CDR2 reads SMNVEV (reference sequence). This chain's CDR3 is CASRTGQLNTYEQYF. For the CDR3, the DNA is TGTGCCAGCAGAACGGGACAGCTCAATACCTACGAGCAGTACTTC.

J is TRBJ1-4 and V is TRBV6-6, with D unclear. The CDR3 totals 13 residues. Deletions cut 8 bases from V and 4 bases from J, with 11 bases between. Germline values: CDR1 MNHNY, CDR2 SVGAGI (reference sequence). CDR3 amino acids: CASVRQFNEKLFF. The DNA of the CDR3 is TGTGCCAGCGTAAGGCAGTTTAATGAAAAACTGTTTTTT.

The chain carries TRBV29-1 and TRBJ2-1; D is undetermined. Germline loops: CDR1 SQVTM, CDR2 ANQGSEA. The V gene lost 4 bases and the J gene lost 3 bases, with 10 bases spanning the gap. The CDR3 covers 13 residues. The CDR3 DNA reads as TGCAGCGTTGGAGGCACTGACTACAATGAGCAGTTCTTC. Translated, it gives CSVGGTDYNEQFF.

The chain is built from TRBV9 and TRBJ1-5; perhaps TRBD1 as D (6 bases). This CDR3 comprises 19 residues. Trimming cost V 3 bases and J 0 bases, with 22 bases left between them. Germline V CDR1 and CDR2: SGDLS, YYNGEE. The CDR3 coding sequence is TGTGCCAGCAGCGAACACAGGGAGTCTATTGCGGATAGCAATCAGCCCCAGCATTTT. Translating gives CASSEHRESIADSNQPQHF.